This T cell receptor (beta chain) was observed in a study of T cell changes during pregnancy in multiple sclerosis. Only in-frame clones appear in the TCRdb table, and some are missing; sequencing was by immunoSEQ multiplex PCR. The table records fewer than 140,000 clones, about nine tenths of them present only once. The CDR3 is made up of 12 amino acids. The V and J ends lost 5 bases and 6 bases, in that order; junction bases with no gene match: 0. Germline lookup yields CDR1 SGHNT and CDR2 YENEEA. The source material was peripheral blood, sampled after pregnancy. This receptor was taken from a female donor with multiple sclerosis, enrolled in a pregnancy study. The chain couples TRBV11-3 to TRBJ2-2; 7 nucleotides match TRBD2. CDR3 DNA: TGTGCCAGCAGCCGGGGGGCCGGGGAGCTGTTTTTT. Its translation is CASSRGAGELFF.